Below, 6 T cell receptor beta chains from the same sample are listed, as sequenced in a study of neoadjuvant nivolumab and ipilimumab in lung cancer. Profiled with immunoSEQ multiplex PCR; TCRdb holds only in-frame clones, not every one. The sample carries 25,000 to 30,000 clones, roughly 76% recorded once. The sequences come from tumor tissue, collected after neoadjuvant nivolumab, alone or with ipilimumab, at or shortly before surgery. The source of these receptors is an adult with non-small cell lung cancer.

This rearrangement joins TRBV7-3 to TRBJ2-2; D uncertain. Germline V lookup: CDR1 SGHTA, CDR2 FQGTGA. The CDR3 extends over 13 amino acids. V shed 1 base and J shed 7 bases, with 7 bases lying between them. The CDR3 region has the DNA TGTGCCAGCAGCTTAAGAAGTCACGGGGAGCTGTTTTTT. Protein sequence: CASSLRSHGELFF.

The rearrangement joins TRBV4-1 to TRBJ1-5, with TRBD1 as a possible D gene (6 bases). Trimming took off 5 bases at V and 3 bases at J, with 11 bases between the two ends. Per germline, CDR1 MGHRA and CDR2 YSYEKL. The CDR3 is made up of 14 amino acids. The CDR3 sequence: CASSEGGNNQPQHF. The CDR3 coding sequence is TGCGCCAGCAGCGAAGGGGGGAACAATCAGCCCCAGCATTTT.

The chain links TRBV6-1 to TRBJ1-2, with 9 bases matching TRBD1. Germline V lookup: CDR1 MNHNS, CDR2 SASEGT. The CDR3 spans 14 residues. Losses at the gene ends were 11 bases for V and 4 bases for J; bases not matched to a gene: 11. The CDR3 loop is CAGRIGGQGYGYTF. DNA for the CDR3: TGTGCCGGACGAATTGGGGGACAGGGCTATGGCTACACCTTC.

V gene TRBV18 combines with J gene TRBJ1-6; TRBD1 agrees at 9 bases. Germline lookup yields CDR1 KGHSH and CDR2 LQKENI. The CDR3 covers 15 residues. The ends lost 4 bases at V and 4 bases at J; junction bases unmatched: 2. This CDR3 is CASSRGQGYNSPLHF. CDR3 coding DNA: TGTGCCAGCTCACGGGGACAGGGATATAATTCACCCCTCCACTTT. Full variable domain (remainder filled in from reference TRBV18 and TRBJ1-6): NAGVMQNPRHLVRRRGQEARLRCSPMKGHSHVYWYRQLPEEGLKFMVYLQKENIIDESGMPKERFSAEFPKEGPSILRIQQVVRGDSAAYFCASSRGQGYNSPLHFGNGTRLTVT.

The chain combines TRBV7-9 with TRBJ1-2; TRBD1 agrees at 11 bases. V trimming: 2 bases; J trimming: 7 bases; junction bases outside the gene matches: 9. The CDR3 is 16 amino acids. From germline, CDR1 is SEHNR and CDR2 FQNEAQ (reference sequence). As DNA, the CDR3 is TGTGCCAGCAGCTTATGGTTACGGACAGGGGGCTCTGGCTACACCTTC. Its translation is CASSLWLRTGGSGYTF.

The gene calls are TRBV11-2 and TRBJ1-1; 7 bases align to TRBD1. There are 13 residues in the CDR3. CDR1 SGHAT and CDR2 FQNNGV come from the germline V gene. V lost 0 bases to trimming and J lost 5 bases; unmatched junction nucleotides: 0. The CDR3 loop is CASSLDRGTEAFF. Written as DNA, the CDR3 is TGTGCCAGCAGCTTAGACAGGGGGACTGAAGCTTTCTTT.